The sequence of this T cell receptor beta chain was determined in a study of blood T cell repertoires in COVID-19. Study summary: The origin of the acute and convalescent COVID-19 samples was the United States, Italy and Spain. Nucleic acid was either cDNA or gDNA, and it came from T cells, B-cell-depleted T cells, or PBMCs.

Germline assignment: CDR1 LNHDA and CDR2 SQIVND (reference sequence). The CDR3 totals 17 residues. V lost 9 bases, J lost 4 bases, and 25 bases lay in between. Source study methods: Using reference gene primer amplification, nucleated cell counts were estimated. Sequencing was performed with immunoSEQ multiplex PCR; in TCRdb, only in-frame clones are kept and a portion is missing. V and J calls and clone size are given by that table; D and trimming were obtained from the DNA. The sample yields around 170,000 clones, about 77% seen once. The receptor comes from a woman of 80 years or more with acute or convalescent COVID-19. The material sequenced was peripheral blood. The chain recombines TRBV19 with TRBJ1-5; the D gene is possibly TRBD1 (5 bases). The CDR3 region is CASLPTHGSGTNQPQHF. Here the CDR3 DNA reads TGTGCCAGCCTTCCGACCCACGGGTCAGGGACTAATCAGCCCCAGCATTTT. Drawing the rest from reference TRBV19 and TRBJ1-5, the complete variable domain is DGGITQSPKYLFRKEGQNVTLSCEQNLNHDAMYWYRQDPGQGLRLIYYSQIVNDFQKGDIAEGYSVSREKKESFPLTVTSAQKNPTAFYLCASLPTHGSGTNQPQHFGDGTRLSIL.